These 25 T cell receptor beta chains were all obtained from the same sample, sequenced in a study of cytomegalovirus exposure and HLA in healthy donors. A multiplex PCR was run with 60 Vbeta primers and 13 Jbeta primers. Here immunoSEQ multiplex PCR was the method, and the copy in TCRdb shows in-frame clones only, minus some. The table includes approximately 160,000 clones, around 80% detected once. What was sequenced was PBMCs. These receptors all stem from a middle-aged man in good health and CMV-seronegative.

The V gene is TRBV29-1, the J gene TRBJ2-3; 11 bases agree with TRBD2. Trimming at V came to 7 bases and at J to 4 bases, leaving 4 bases not matched to a gene. Germline CDR1 and CDR2: SQVTM and ANQGSEA. This CDR3 has 13 residues. CDR3 loop: CSAHSGRADTQYF. The CDR3 DNA reads TGCAGCGCCCATAGCGGGAGGGCAGATACGCAGTATTTT.

The rearrangement links TRBV19 to TRBJ2-7; D may be TRBD1 (5 bases). CDR3 length: 15 residues. Germline V CDR1 and CDR2: LNHDA, SQIVND (reference sequence). V was cut by 3 bases and J by 1 base, with 13 bases left in between. CDR3 region: CASSMIWRTSYEQYV. In DNA, the CDR3 is TGTGCCAGTAGTATGATCTGGCGGACATCCTACGAGCAGTACGTC.

The chain links TRBV5-1 to TRBJ2-3; 14 nucleotides align to TRBD2. The CDR3 contains 15 residues. Germline CDR1 SGHRS, CDR2 YFSETQ. The ends lost 4 bases at V and 7 bases at J; junction bases unmatched: 5. The CDR3 reads CASSQTSGRAYTQYF. Written as DNA, the CDR3 is TGCGCCAGCAGCCAGACTAGCGGGAGGGCATATACGCAGTATTTT.

Regarding this clone: Its ends do not fully match the called genes, so a read error is possible. The V call is TRBV27, the J call TRBJ1-1; 9 nucleotides line up with TRBD1. This CDR3 has 15 amino acids. CDR1 is MNHEY, CDR2 SMNVEV, per germline (reference sequence). The CDR3 region has the DNA TGTGCCAGCAGACAATTCGACAGGGGGAACACTGAAGCTTCCTTT. Its protein is CASRQFDRGNTEASF.

This clone has only a few counts. CDR3 sequence: CAWSVPGGLYQAFF. The CDR3, as DNA: TGTGCCTGGAGTGTACCTGGGGGCCTTTATCAAGCTTTCTTT. The gene calls are TRBV30 and TRBJ1-1; D perhaps matches TRBD1 (6 bases). Between the trimmed V and J ends, which lost 0 bases and 9 bases, there was a span of 17 bases. This CDR3 is built from 14 residues. Germline V CDR1 and CDR2: GTSNPN, SVGIG (reference sequence).

CDR3 sequence: CASSRLGADYGYTF. The CDR3 DNA follows: TGTGCCAGCAGCCGTTTGGGGGCGGACTATGGCTACACCTTC. The chain couples TRBV11-1 to TRBJ1-2; TRBD1 is a possible D gene (6 bases). This CDR3 region has 14 residues. The V and J ends lost 5 bases and 3 bases respectively, with 13 bases between them. Germline V gene data show CDR1 as SGHAT and CDR2 as FQDESV (reference sequence).

The chain couples TRBV5-6 to TRBJ2-5; TRBD2 matches at 7 bases. The CDR3 runs to 16 residues. CDR1 is SGHDT and CDR2 is YYEEEE in the germline V gene. The J segment lost 1 base and the V segment lost 0 bases, leaving 6 bases of the junction unmatched. The CDR3 protein is CASSLGGGSIQETQYF. The CDR3 nucleotides are TGTGCCAGCAGCTTGGGAGGCGGGAGCATCCAAGAGACCCAGTACTTC.

This clone appeared a few times. This rearrangement joins TRBV10-2 to TRBJ2-7; the match to TRBD1 covers 9 bases. Germline loops: CDR1 WSHSY, CDR2 SAAADI. The CDR3 spans 12 residues. Trimming took 6 bases from V and 3 from J; bases not matched to a gene: 0. The chain's CDR3 is CASRTGGYEQYF. CDR3 nucleotide sequence: TGCGCCAGCAGGACAGGGGGCTACGAGCAGTACTTC.

The chain links TRBV11-1 to TRBJ2-7, with 9 bases matching TRBD1. The V gene end was trimmed by 5 bases and the J gene end by 5 bases; junction bases not matched to a gene: 7. Germline V CDR1 and CDR2: SGHAT, FQDESV (reference sequence). This CDR3 has 14 residues. CDR3 in DNA: TGTGCCAGCAGCAGCCGGACAGGGGCCCACGAGCAGTACTTC. Its protein product is CASSSRTGAHEQYF.

The chain carries TRBV4-1 and TRBJ2-7; 9 bases are a match to TRBD1. The CDR3 consists of 18 residues. Trimming cost V 1 base and J 3 bases; bases outside gene matches: 13. Looked up from germline, CDR1 is MGHRA and CDR2 is YSYEKL. The CDR3 DNA reads TGCGCCAGCAGCCAAGTCTCCGAGGGGGACAGGGCTCTCTACGAGCAGTACTTC. It translates to CASSQVSEGDRALYEQYF.

J is TRBJ2-5 and V is TRBV7-3, with a tentative D call TRBD2 (7 bases). V gave up 3 bases and J gave up 5 bases, with 10 bases separating them. The germline V gene has CDR1 SGHTA and CDR2 FQGTGA. This CDR3 has 13 residues. CDR3 protein: CASSFGGRETQYF. DNA of the CDR3: TGTGCCAGCAGCTTCGGGGGGCGGGAGACCCAGTACTTC.

CDR3 sequence (DNA): TGTGCCAGCTCACCGAGAGTGAACACTGAAGCTTTCTTT. Translating gives CASSPRVNTEAFF. The rearrangement uses TRBV18 and TRBJ1-1; no clear D gene. The CDR3 consists of 13 residues. Germline-derived CDR1 and CDR2 are KGHSH and LQKENI. V was shortened by 3 bases and J by 0 bases, with 5 bases between the two germline ends.

This clone was counted once. V usage is TRBV7-9 and J usage is TRBJ1-2; D is undetermined. Trimming took off 0 bases at V and 3 bases at J, with 14 bases between the two ends. Germline-derived CDR1 and CDR2 are SEHNR and FQNEAQ (reference sequence). This CDR3 spans 16 amino acids. CDR3 residues: CASSLAWSGEDYGYTF. CDR3 nucleotide sequence: TGTGCCAGCAGCTTAGCCTGGAGCGGAGAAGACTATGGCTACACCTTC.

J is TRBJ1-4 and V is TRBV27; the match to TRBD1 covers 8 bases. The CDR3 is 15 residues long. The germline CDR1 and CDR2 sequences are MNHEY and SMNVEV (reference sequence). Trimming took 3 bases from V and 5 from J; bases not matched to a gene: 5. The CDR3 bases are TGTGCCAGCAGTTTGGCCAGGGGGCGAAATGAAAAACTGTTTTTT. Protein: CASSLARGRNEKLFF.

The V call is TRBV4-1, the J call TRBJ1-2; 9 bases are shared with TRBD1. CDR1 and CDR2 from the germline V gene are MGHRA and YSYEKL. The CDR3 consists of 17 residues. V gave up 2 bases and J gave up 6 bases; unmatched junction bases: 13. The chain's CDR3 is CASSQPGTGKKGDGYTF. The DNA of the CDR3 is TGCGCCAGCAGCCAACCCGGGACAGGGAAGAAGGGCGATGGCTACACCTTC.

The chain is built from TRBV18 and TRBJ2-7; 9 positions match TRBD1. The germline V gene encodes CDR1 KGHSH and CDR2 LQKENI. This CDR3 region has 15 residues. V was pared by 5 bases and J by 2 bases, with 7 bases of the junction left unmatched. In DNA, the CDR3 is TGTGCCAGCTCAGAAGGACAGGGGCTAACCTACGAGCAGTACGTC. It is translated as CASSEGQGLTYEQYV.

This clone showed up just a few times. This chain links TRBV5-4 with TRBJ2-2; D possibly corresponds to TRBD2 (5 bases). V was cut by 5 bases and J by 3 bases, with 5 bases left in between. CDR3 length: 12 residues. Germline V lookup: CDR1 SGHNT, CDR2 YYREEE (reference sequence). The DNA of the CDR3 is TGTGCCAGCAGGGACTACACCGGGGAGCTGTTTTTT. This sequence encodes CASRDYTGELFF.

The chain combines TRBV19 with TRBJ1-2; D call uncertain. Germline CDR1 and CDR2: LNHDA and SQIVND (reference sequence). V was cut by 5 bases and J by 5 bases, with 9 bases left in between. CDR3 length: 12 amino acids. CDR3 sequence reads: CASSRYRYGYTF. Written as DNA, the CDR3 is TGTGCCAGTAGTCGGTACAGATATGGCTACACCTTC.

This clone was recorded a few times. The chain combines TRBV12-5 with TRBJ2-2, with 7 nucleotides matching TRBD1. Germline-derived CDR1 and CDR2 are LGHNT and FRNRAP. The V gene end was trimmed by 3 bases and the J gene end by 3 bases; junction bases not matched to a gene: 10. The CDR3 covers 17 residues. CDR3 nucleotide sequence: TGTGCTAGTGGTTTTTTTGATAACAGGGGTTACACCGGGGAGCTGTTTTTT. Its protein product is CASGFFDNRGYTGELFF. The variable domain in full, with the rest retrieved from reference TRBV12-5 and TRBJ2-2, is DARVTQTPRHKVTEMGQEVTMRCQPILGHNTVFWYRQTMMQGLELLAYFRNRAPLDDSGMPKDRFSAEMPDATLATLKIQPSEPRDSAVYFCASGFFDNRGYTGELFFGEGSRLTVL.

CDR3 sequence: CASSQDYGFEQYF. The CDR3 DNA reads TGCGCCAGCAGCCAAGATTACGGTTTCGAGCAGTACTTC. This rearrangement joins TRBV4-1 to TRBJ2-5; D gene unclear. The DNA end favors TRBJ2-7, so the J call may be wrong. The CDR3 extends over 13 amino acids. Germline CDR1 reads MGHRA; CDR2 reads YSYEKL.

The J gene is TRBJ2-7, the V gene TRBV2; 8 bases match TRBD1. The CDR3 consists of 13 residues. Germline V lookup: CDR1 SNHLY, CDR2 FYNNEI. V trimming: 6 bases; J trimming: 5 bases; junction bases outside the gene matches: 6. CDR3: CASSTTGGHEQYF. CDR3 coding DNA: TGTGCCAGCAGCACTACAGGGGGGCACGAGCAGTACTTC.

The J gene is TRBJ2-3, the V gene TRBV5-1; a possible D gene is TRBD2 (5 bases). The V gene lost 5 bases and the J gene lost 4 bases, with 11 bases spanning the gap. This CDR3 region has 13 residues. The germline V gene has CDR1 SGHRS and CDR2 YFSETQ. The CDR3 protein is CASSRGFSDTQYF. CDR3 bases: TGCGCCAGCAGTCGGGGATTTTCAGATACGCAGTATTTT.

The genes are TRBV9 and TRBJ1-4; perhaps TRBD1 as D (5 bases). Germline assignment: CDR1 SGDLS and CDR2 YYNGEE. CDR3 length: 15 residues. V was clipped by 3 bases and J by 5 bases, with 14 bases between them. The CDR3 DNA is TGTGCCAGCAGCGCCGCGCAGGGTGACAATGAAAAACTGTTTTTT. Translated: CASSAAQGDNEKLFF.

V and J are TRBV10-2 and TRBJ2-7; TRBD2 matches at 7 bases. Germline CDR1 reads WSHSY; CDR2 reads SAAADI. Trimming cost V 6 bases and J 2 bases; bases outside gene matches: 10. This CDR3 has 15 amino acids. CDR3 region: CASRDLSGPTYEQYF. CDR3 bases: TGCGCCAGCAGGGACCTTAGCGGGCCAACCTACGAGCAGTACTTC.

This clone was found once. The chain links TRBV27 to TRBJ1-1; TRBD1 agrees at 8 bases. The CDR3 is 14 residues long. Losses at the gene ends were 6 bases for V and 3 bases for J; bases not matched to a gene: 6. The germline V gene has CDR1 MNHEY and CDR2 SMNVEV (reference sequence). The CDR3 sequence: CASRTQGADTEAFF. In DNA form, the CDR3 reads TGTGCCAGCAGAACCCAGGGGGCTGACACTGAAGCTTTCTTT.